The 21 T cell receptor beta chains below come from one sample, sequenced in a study of shared clonotypes between healthy human individuals. The table came from immunoSEQ multiplex PCR; TCRdb's copy has only in-frame clones and leaves some out. The repertoire holds around 1.5 million clones, with 95% to 99% as singletons. Sequences were obtained from naive CD4+ T cells sorted from blood. Subset in this sample: CD45RA+ positively selected. The receptors derive from a man younger than 45 in good health.

The genes are TRBV7-9 and TRBJ2-2; D tentatively fits TRBD1 or TRBD2 (5 bases each). The V gene lost 5 bases and the J gene lost 5 bases, with 15 bases spanning the gap. The germline V gene has CDR1 SEHNR and CDR2 FQNEAQ (reference sequence). This CDR3 is 15 amino acids long. The CDR3 sequence: CASSPGRVITGELFF. For the CDR3, the DNA is TGTGCCAGCAGCCCGGGACGAGTTATTACCGGGGAGCTGTTTTTT.

This clone has only a few counts. This chain connects TRBV7-9 to TRBJ2-2; possibly TRBD2 for D (6 bases). From germline, CDR1 is SEHNR and CDR2 FQNEAQ (reference sequence). Trimming took 1 base from V and 5 from J, leaving 17 bases between them. The CDR3 runs 17 residues. This CDR3 reads CASSLVAGAGGTGELFF. CDR3 DNA sequence: TGTGCCAGCAGCTTAGTGGCTGGCGCCGGAGGGACCGGGGAGCTGTTTTTT.

Comments on this clone: The sample contains more than one DNA sequence encoding this CDR3. The chain recombines TRBV18 with TRBJ2-5; D is undetermined. CDR1 is KGHSH and CDR2 is LQKENI in the germline V gene. Trimming pared 6 bases from V and 5 bases from J, leaving 10 bases between. The CDR3 runs to 12 residues. The CDR3 nucleotides are TGTGCCAGCTCCCCGGGTCCGGAGACCCAGTACTTC. Protein sequence: CASSPGPETQYF.

This chain uses TRBV18 with TRBJ1-2; D perhaps matches TRBD1 (5 bases). Per germline, CDR1 KGHSH and CDR2 LQKENI. V was clipped by 5 bases and J by 2 bases, with 9 bases between them. The CDR3 has 13 amino acids. The CDR3 region is CASSSQENYGYTF. The CDR3 DNA is TGTGCCAGCTCATCACAGGAAAACTATGGCTACACCTTC.

The chain links TRBV7-2 to TRBJ2-1; D is perhaps TRBD2 (6 bases). The CDR3 totals 16 residues. Germline V gene sequence: CDR1 SGHTA, CDR2 FQGNSA. The germline V and J ends were trimmed by 2 bases and 0 bases, with 11 bases remaining between them. Here the CDR3 reads CASSLSGESSYNEQFF. CDR3 nucleotide sequence: TGTGCCAGCAGCTTATCGGGAGAGAGCTCCTACAATGAGCAGTTCTTC.

The chain combines TRBV11-1 with TRBJ1-1; 7 nucleotides agree with TRBD1. Looked up from germline, CDR1 is SGHAT and CDR2 is FQDESV (reference sequence). J lost 0 bases, V lost 5 bases, and 3 bases had no gene match. The CDR3 loop spans 14 amino acids. The CDR3: CASSPDRLNTEAFF. The CDR3 DNA reads as TGTGCCAGCAGCCCGGACAGGTTGAACACTGAAGCTTTCTTT.

V usage is TRBV5-6 and J usage is TRBJ2-3; weak D call: TRBD2 (6 bases). Trimming cost V 0 bases and J 2 bases, with 10 bases left between them. Germline V lookup: CDR1 SGHDT, CDR2 YYEEEE. CDR3 length: 15 amino acids. The CDR3 DNA reads TGTGCCAGCAGCTTGGTGCTAGCGCCCACAGATACGCAGTATTTT. Protein product: CASSLVLAPTDTQYF. The full variable domain, its missing parts supplied by reference TRBV5-6 and TRBJ2-3, is DAGVTQSPTHLIKTRGQQVTLRCSPKSGHDTVSWYQQALGQGPQFIFQYYEEEERQRGNFPDRFSGHQFPNYSSELNVNALLLGDSALYLCASSLVLAPTDTQYFGPGTRLTVL.

V and J are TRBV2 and TRBJ2-2; no definite D call. The germline V gene encodes CDR1 SNHLY and CDR2 FYNNEI. The CDR3 length is 14 residues. V gave up 4 bases and J gave up 4 bases, with 10 bases separating them. CDR3 sequence: CASSVKQSTGELFF. Here the CDR3 DNA reads TGTGCCAGCAGTGTCAAACAGAGCACCGGGGAGCTGTTTTTT.

V is TRBV11-2 and J is TRBJ2-3, with D uncertain. V shed 5 bases and J shed 5 bases, with 11 bases lying between them. Per the germline V gene, CDR1 is SGHAT and CDR2 is FQNNGV. CDR3 length: 13 residues. The CDR3 DNA reads as TGTGCCAGCAGCCCCAGTGCTTTAGATACGCAGTATTTT. Encoded protein: CASSPSALDTQYF.

Worth noting for this clone: The sample has other DNA sequences that encode this CDR3 too. The chain uses TRBV5-1 and TRBJ1-3; 7 positions agree with TRBD1. The CDR3 extends over 14 amino acids. Germline V gene data show CDR1 as SGHRS and CDR2 as YFSETQ. Germline trimming cut 2 bases from V and 2 bases from J; bases unmatched to any gene: 1. The CDR3 DNA follows: TGCGCCAGCAGCTTTGGGACAGCTGGAAACACCATATATTTT. Translated, it gives CASSFGTAGNTIYF. The full variable domain, completed using reference TRBV5-1 and TRBJ1-3, is KAGVTQTPRYLIKTRGQQVTLSCSPISGHRSVSWYQQTPGQGLQFLFEYFSETQRNKGNFPGRFSGRQFSNSRSEMNVSTLELGDSALYLCASSFGTAGNTIYFGEGSWLTVV.

The V gene is TRBV18, the J gene TRBJ2-1; no definite D call. The V end was cut by 2 bases, the J end by 5 bases, with 4 bases between. Germline loops: CDR1 KGHSH, CDR2 LQKENI. CDR3 length: 12 amino acids. The CDR3 loop reads CASSPVNNEQFF. Written as DNA, the CDR3 is TGTGCCAGCTCACCAGTCAACAATGAGCAGTTCTTC.

CDR3 sequence reads: CASSLSGPFGSREGPGELFF. The CDR3 nucleotides are TGTGCCAGCAGTTTATCCGGCCCTTTTGGTTCACGGGAGGGCCCCGGGGAGCTGTTTTTT. The J gene is TRBJ2-2, the V gene TRBV27; 8 positions match TRBD2. The germline gives CDR1 MNHEY, CDR2 SMNVEV (reference sequence). V shed 0 bases and J 6 bases; nucleotides not matched to a gene: 18. CDR3 length: 20 amino acids.

The J gene is TRBJ2-5, the V gene TRBV7-8; no clear D. Trimming took 8 bases from V and 2 from J, leaving 18 bases between them. The length of the CDR3 is 15 residues. Germline CDR1 and CDR2: SGHVS and FQNEAQ. CDR3 bases: TGTGCCAGCTGGGTCAAGACTGGCCGGCAAGAGACCCAGTACTTC. The encoded protein is CASWVKTGRQETQYF.

J is TRBJ1-4 and V is TRBV28; possibly TRBD1 for D (5 bases). Germline CDR1 and CDR2: MDHEN and SYDVKM. Trimming took 3 bases from V and 5 from J, leaving 13 bases between them. There are 15 residues in the CDR3. CDR3 DNA: TGTGCCAGCAGTTTGAGCCCGGGGCTGAATGAAAAACTGTTTTTT. Protein sequence: CASSLSPGLNEKLFF.

The V call is TRBV11-2, the J call TRBJ2-7; D is unresolved. Looked up from germline, CDR1 is SGHAT and CDR2 is FQNNGV. This CDR3 has 15 residues. Trimming took off 1 base at V and 7 bases at J, with 17 bases between the two ends. CDR3 bases: TGTGCCAGCAGCTTAGTTCTTCGGTGGGGTGGTGAGCAGTACTTC. Amino acids: CASSLVLRWGGEQYF.

The V and J genes are TRBV6-6 and TRBJ2-7; 8 positions agree with TRBD1. This CDR3 is built from 14 residues. V gave up 6 bases and J gave up 2 bases; unmatched junction bases: 6. Per the germline V gene, CDR1 is MNHNY and CDR2 is SVGAGI (reference sequence). As DNA, the CDR3 is TGTGCCAGCAGCCGGACAGGGACGGCCTACGAGCAGTACTTC. This codes for CASSRTGTAYEQYF.

This clone was recorded once. The rearrangement joins TRBV25-1 to TRBJ2-2; weak D call: TRBD1 (7 bases). The V and J ends lost 1 base and 0 bases respectively, with 12 bases between them. Germline CDR1 and CDR2: MGHDK and SYGVNS. CDR3 length: 17 amino acids. The CDR3 DNA follows: TGTGCCAGCAGTGAATGGGGCGGGACAGCGAACACCGGGGAGCTGTTTTTT. It encodes CASSEWGGTANTGELFF.

V is TRBV20-1 and J is TRBJ2-7; no clear D. Germline V gene data show CDR1 as DFQATT and CDR2 as SNEGSKA (reference sequence). The CDR3 has 11 residues. The CDR3 is CSRGQSSEQYF. As DNA, the CDR3 is TGCTCCCGTGGCCAGTCTTCCGAGCAGTACTTC.

This chain uses TRBV14 with TRBJ2-1; 9 bases map to TRBD2. J gave up 1 base and V 1 base, and 2 bases lay outside the gene matches. The V gene's germline CDR1 is SGHDN and CDR2 FVKESK. CDR3 length: 16 residues. CDR3 protein: CASSQGLAVSYNEQFF. The CDR3 nucleotides are TGTGCCAGCAGCCAAGGACTAGCGGTTTCCTACAATGAGCAGTTCTTC.

This clone appeared once. The chain links TRBV2 to TRBJ2-3, with a tentative D call TRBD2 (7 bases). Trimming took off 9 bases at V and 4 bases at J, with 17 bases between the two ends. The CDR3 is 14 amino acids. From germline, CDR1 is SNHLY and CDR2 FYNNEI. In DNA, the CDR3 is TGTGCCAGTGATCTGGGGGGGGGCCCAGATACGCAGTATTTT. Amino acid sequence: CASDLGGGPDTQYF.

Remarks on this clone: The same CDR3 can be traced to other DNA sequences in this sample. The rearrangement links TRBV11-2 to TRBJ2-7; no clear D gene. The CDR3 length is 14 residues. The V gene lost 1 base and the J gene lost 0 bases, with 7 bases spanning the gap. Per the germline V gene, CDR1 is SGHAT and CDR2 is FQNNGV. The CDR3 DNA reads TGTGCCAGCAGCTTAGGCCTTCTCTCCTACGAGCAGTACTTC. This codes for CASSLGLLSYEQYF.